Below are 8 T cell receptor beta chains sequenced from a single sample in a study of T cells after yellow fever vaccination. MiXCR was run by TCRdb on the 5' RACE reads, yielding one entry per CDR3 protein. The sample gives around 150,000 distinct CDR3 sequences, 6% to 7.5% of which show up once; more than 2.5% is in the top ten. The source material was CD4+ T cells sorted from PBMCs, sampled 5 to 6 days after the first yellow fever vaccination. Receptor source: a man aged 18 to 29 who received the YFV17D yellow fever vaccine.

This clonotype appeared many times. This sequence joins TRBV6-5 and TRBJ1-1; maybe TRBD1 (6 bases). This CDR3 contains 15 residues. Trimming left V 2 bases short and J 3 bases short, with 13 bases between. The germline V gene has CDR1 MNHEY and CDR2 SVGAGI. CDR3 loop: CASSYATGSDTEAFF. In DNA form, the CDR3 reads TGTGCCAGCAGTTACGCAACAGGGAGTGACACTGAAGCTTTCTTT.

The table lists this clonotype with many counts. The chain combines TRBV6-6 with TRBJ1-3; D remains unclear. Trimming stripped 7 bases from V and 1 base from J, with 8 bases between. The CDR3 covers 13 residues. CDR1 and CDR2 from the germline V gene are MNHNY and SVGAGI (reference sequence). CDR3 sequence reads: CASIQQSGNTIYF. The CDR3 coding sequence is TGTGCCAGCATCCAACAATCTGGAAACACCATATATTTT.

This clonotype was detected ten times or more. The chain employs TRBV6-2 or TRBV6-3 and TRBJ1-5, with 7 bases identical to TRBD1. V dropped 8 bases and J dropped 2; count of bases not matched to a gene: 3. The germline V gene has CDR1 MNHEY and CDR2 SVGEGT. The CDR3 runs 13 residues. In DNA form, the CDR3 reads TGTGCCAGCCAGGGGGACGGCAATCAGCCCCAGCATTTT. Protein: CASQGDGNQPQHF.

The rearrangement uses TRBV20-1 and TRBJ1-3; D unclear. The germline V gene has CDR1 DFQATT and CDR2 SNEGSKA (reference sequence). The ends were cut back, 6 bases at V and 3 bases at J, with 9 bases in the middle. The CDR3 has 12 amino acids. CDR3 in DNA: TGCAGTGCCACGAGCGGTGGAAACACCATATATTTT. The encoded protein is CSATSGGNTIYF.

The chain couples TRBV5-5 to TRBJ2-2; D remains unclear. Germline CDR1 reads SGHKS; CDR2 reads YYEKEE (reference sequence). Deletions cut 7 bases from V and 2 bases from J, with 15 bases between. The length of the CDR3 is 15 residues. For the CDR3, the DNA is TGTGCCAGCGGCTCCGGGCTGACTAACACCGGGGAGCTGTTTTTT. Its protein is CASGSGLTNTGELFF.

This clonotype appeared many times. The CDR3 DNA reads TGTGCCACCCAGCCCACAGGGAGGGGCTCCTACAATGAGCAGTTCTTC. Translating gives CATQPTGRGSYNEQFF. The chain recombines TRBV6-2 or TRBV6-3 with TRBJ2-1; D is possibly TRBD2 (7 bases). The V and J ends lost 10 bases and 0 bases respectively, with 19 bases between them. CDR3 length equals 16 residues. Germline-derived CDR1 and CDR2 are MNHEY and SVGEGT.

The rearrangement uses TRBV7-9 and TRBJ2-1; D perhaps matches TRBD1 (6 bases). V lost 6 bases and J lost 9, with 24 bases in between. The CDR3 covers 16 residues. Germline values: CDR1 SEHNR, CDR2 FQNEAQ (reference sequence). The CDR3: CASRSEGERQVPEQFF. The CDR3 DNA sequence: TGTGCCAGCAGATCAGAGGGGGAGCGTCAGGTGCCTGAGCAGTTCTTC.

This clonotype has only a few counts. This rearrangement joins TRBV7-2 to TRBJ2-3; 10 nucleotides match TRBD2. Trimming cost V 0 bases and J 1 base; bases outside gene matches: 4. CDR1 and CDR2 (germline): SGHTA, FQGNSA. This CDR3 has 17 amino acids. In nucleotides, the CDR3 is TGTGCCAGCAGCTTAGCGTTAAGCGGGGGGGGCACAGATACGCAGTATTTT. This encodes CASSLALSGGGTDTQYF.